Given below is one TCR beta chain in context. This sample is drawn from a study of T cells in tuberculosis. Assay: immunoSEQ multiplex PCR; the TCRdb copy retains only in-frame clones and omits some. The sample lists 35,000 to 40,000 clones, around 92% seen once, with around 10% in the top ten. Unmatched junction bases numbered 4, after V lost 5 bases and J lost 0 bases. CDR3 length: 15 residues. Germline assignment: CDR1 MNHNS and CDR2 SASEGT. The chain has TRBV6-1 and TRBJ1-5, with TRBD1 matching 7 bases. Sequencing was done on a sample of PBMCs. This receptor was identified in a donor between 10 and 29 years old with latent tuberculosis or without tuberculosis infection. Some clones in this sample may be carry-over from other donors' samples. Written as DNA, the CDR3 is TGTGCCAGCAGTCTGACAGGGATTAGCAATCAGCCCCAGCATTTT. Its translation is CASSLTGISNQPQHF.